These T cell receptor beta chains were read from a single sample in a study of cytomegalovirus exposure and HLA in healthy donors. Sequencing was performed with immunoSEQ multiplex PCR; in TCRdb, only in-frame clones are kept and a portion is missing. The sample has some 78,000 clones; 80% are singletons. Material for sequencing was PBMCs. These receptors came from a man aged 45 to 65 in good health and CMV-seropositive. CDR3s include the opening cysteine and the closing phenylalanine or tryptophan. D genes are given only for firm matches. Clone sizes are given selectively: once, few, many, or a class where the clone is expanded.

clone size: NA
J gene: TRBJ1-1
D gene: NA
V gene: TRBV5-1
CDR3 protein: CASSLIGQSANTEAFF
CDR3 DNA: TGCGCCAGCAGCTTGATCGGACAGTCGGCGAACACTGAAGCTTTCTTT

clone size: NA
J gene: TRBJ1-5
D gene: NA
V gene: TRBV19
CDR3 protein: CASSPTDNQPQHF
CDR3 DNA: TGTGCCAGTAGCCCGACAGATAATCAGCCCCAGCATTTT

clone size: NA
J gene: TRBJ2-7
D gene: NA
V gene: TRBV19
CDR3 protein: CASSPGGINEQYF
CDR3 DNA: TGTGCCAGTTCCCCCGGAGGGATCAACGAGCAGTACTTC

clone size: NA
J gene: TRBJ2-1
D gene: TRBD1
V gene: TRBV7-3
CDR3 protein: CASSSDRGNEQFF
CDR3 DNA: TGTGCCAGCAGTTCGGACAGGGGGAATGAGCAGTTCTTC

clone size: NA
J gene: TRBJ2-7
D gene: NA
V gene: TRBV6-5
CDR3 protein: CASSYSQEYEQYF
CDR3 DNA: TGTGCCAGCAGTTACTCGCAAGAGTACGAGCAGTACTTC

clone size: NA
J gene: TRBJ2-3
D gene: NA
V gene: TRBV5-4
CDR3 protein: CASSYAAGRSADTQYF
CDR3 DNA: TGTGCCAGCAGCTACGCCGCGGGGAGGAGCGCAGATACGCAGTATTTT

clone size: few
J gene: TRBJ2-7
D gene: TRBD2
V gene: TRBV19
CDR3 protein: CASSIRGGRTYEQYF
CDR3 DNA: TGTGCCAGTAGTATCCGGGGGGGGCGTACATACGAGCAGTACTTC

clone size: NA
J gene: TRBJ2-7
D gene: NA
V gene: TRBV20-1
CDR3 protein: CSARGGYEQYF
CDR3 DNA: TGCAGTGCTAGGGGAGGCTACGAGCAGTACTTC

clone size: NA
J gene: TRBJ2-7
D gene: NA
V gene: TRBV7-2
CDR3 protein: CASSLISGVGDEQHF
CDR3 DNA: TGTGCCAGCAGCTTAATCTCGGGAGTTGGCGACGAGCAGCACTTC

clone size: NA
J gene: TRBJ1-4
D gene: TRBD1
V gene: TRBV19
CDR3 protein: CASSVTGQGFEKLFF
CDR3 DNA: TGTGCCAGTAGTGTCACCGGACAGGGGTTTGAAAAACTGTTTTTT

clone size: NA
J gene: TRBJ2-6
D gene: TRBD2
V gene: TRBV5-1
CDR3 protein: CASSLAGTSGYSGANGLTF
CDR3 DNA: TGCGCCAGCAGCTTGGCTGGGACTAGCGGGTACTCTGGGGCCAACGGCCTGACTTTC

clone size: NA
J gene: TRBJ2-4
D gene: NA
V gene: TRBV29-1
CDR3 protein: CSVQGPDIQYF
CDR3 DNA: TGCAGCGTTCAGGGGCCGGACATTCAGTACTTC

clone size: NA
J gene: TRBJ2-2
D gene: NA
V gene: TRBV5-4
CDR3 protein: CASSLAGSVHTGELFF
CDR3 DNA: TGTGCCAGCAGCTTGGCTGGCTCTGTTCACACCGGGGAGCTGTTTTTT

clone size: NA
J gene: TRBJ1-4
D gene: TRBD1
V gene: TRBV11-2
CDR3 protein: CASSFPTGETNEKLFF
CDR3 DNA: TGTGCCAGCAGCTTTCCCACAGGGGAAACTAATGAAAAACTGTTTTTT

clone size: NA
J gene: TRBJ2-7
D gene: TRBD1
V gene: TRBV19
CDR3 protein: CASSPRQGGYEQYF
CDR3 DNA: TGTGCCAGTAGTCCGCGACAGGGGGGCTACGAGCAGTACTTC

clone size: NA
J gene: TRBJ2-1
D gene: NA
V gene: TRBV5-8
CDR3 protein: CASSRSPRSEQFF
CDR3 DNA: TGTGCCAGCAGCCGAAGCCCCCGGTCTGAGCAGTTCTTC

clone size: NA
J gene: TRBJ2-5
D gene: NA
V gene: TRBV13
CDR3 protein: CASRGGEETQYF
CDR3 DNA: TGTGCCAGCCGAGGGGGTGAGGAGACCCAGTACTTC

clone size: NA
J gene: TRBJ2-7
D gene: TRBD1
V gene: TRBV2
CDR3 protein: CASSAGQGTSYEQYF
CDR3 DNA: TGTGCCAGCAGTGCAGGACAGGGTACGTCCTACGAGCAGTACTTC

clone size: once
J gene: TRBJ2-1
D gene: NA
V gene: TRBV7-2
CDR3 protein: CASSLDYYNEQFF
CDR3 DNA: TGTGCCAGCAGCTTAGACTACTACAATGAGCAGTTCTTC

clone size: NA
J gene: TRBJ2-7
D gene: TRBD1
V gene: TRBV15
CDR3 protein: CATSRGGTGYEQYF
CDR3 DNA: TGTGCCACCAGCAGGGGCGGGACAGGTTACGAGCAGTACTTC

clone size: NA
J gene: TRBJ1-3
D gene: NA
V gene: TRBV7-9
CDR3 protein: CASSQNGGSGNTIYF
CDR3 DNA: TGTGCCAGCAGCCAAAACGGGGGATCAGGAAACACCATATATTTT

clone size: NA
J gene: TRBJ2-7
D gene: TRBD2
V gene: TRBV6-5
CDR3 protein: CASSSRGLAGEVEQYF
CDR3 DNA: TGTGCCAGCAGTTCCCGAGGACTAGCGGGAGAAGTCGAGCAGTACTTC

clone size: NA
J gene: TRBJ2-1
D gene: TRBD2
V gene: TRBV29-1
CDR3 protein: CSVASSGGYNEQFF
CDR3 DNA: TGCAGCGTTGCCTCTAGCGGGGGCTACAATGAGCAGTTCTTC

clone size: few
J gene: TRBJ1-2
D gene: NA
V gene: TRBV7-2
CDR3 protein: CASSLNEGDGYTF
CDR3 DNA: TGTGCCAGCAGCTTAAACGAGGGGGATGGCTACACCTTC

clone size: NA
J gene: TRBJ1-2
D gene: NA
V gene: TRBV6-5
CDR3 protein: CASRDSNYGYTF
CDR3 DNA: TGTGCCAGCAGGGACAGTAACTATGGCTACACCTTC

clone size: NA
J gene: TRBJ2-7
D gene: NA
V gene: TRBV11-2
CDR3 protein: CASSHPDSYEQYF
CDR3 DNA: TGTGCCAGCAGTCACCCCGACAGTTACGAGCAGTACTTC

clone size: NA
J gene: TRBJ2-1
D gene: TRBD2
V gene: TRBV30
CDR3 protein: CAWTPGLAGTTKFF
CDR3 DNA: TGTGCCTGGACCCCGGGACTAGCGGGGACTACAAAGTTCTTC

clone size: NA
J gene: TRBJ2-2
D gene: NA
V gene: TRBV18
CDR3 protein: CASSPQSATGNTGELFF
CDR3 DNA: TGTGCCAGCTCACCACAATCCGCGACGGGGAACACCGGGGAGCTGTTTTTT

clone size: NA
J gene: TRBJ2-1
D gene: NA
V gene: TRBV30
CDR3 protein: CAWRRGGTNNEQFF
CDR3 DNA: TGTGCCTGGAGAAGAGGAGGTACCAACAATGAGCAGTTCTTC

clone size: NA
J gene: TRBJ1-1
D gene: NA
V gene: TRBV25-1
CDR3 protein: CASSGGQEAFF
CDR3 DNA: TGTGCCAGCAGTGGCGGCCAGGAAGCTTTCTTT

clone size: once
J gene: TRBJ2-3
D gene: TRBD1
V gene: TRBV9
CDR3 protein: CASSVGQGADTQYF
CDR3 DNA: TGTGCCAGCAGCGTAGGCCAGGGGGCAGATACGCAGTATTTT

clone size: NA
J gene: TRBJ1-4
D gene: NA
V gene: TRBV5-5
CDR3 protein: CASSLGAVTSNEKLFF
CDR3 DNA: TGTGCCAGCAGCTTGGGCGCAGTGACTTCTAATGAAAAACTGTTTTTT

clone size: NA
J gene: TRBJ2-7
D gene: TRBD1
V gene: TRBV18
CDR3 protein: CASSAGTGYEQYF
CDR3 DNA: TGTGCCAGCTCAGCAGGGACAGGCTACGAGCAGTACTTC

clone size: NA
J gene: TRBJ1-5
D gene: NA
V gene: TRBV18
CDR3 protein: CASSPGVDSNQPQHF
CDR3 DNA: TGTGCCAGCTCACCCGGCGTGGACAGTAATCAGCCCCAGCATTTT

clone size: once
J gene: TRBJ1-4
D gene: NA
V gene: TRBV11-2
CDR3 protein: CASSLDLSGRGKLFF
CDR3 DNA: TGTGCCAGCAGCTTAGATCTGTCAGGCCGGGGAAAACTGTTTTTT

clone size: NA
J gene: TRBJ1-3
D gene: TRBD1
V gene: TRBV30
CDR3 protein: CAWRRDRSRSGNTIYF
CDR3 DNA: TGTGCCTGGAGGAGGGACAGGTCTCGCTCTGGAAACACCATATATTTT

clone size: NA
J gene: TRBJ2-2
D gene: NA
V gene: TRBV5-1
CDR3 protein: CASSLEGTGELFF
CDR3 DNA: TGCGCCAGCAGCTTGGAGGGCACCGGGGAGCTGTTTTTT

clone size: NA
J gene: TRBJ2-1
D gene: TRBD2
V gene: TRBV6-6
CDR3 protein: CASRPLAGVDNEQFF
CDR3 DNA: TGTGCCAGCAGACCACTAGCGGGAGTTGACAATGAGCAGTTCTTC

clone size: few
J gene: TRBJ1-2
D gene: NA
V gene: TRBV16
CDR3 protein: CASSQSADGYTF
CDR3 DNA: TGTGCCAGCAGCCAATCCGCAGATGGCTACACCTTC

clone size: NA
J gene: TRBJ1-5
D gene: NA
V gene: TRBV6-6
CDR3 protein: CASTPLRGLGNQPQHF
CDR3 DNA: TGTGCCAGCACCCCCCTGAGAGGACTGGGCAATCAGCCCCAGCATTTT

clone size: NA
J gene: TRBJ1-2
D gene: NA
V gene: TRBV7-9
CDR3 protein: CSSSLASAGTNYGYTF
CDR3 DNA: TGTTCCAGCAGCTTAGCATCCGCAGGCACTAACTATGGCTACACCTTC

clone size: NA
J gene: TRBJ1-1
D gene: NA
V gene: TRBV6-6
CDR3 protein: CASRRQISEAFF
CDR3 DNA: TGTGCCAGCAGAAGACAGATTTCTGAAGCTTTCTTT